Listed here are 9 T cell receptor beta chains from one sample, sequenced in a study of a mutant IDH1 vaccine in newly diagnosed glioma. As for time point: week 47, end of study. What each vaccine dose contained was 300 ug of mutant IDH1 20-mer peptide, accompanied by topical imiquimod. These TCRs are of unknown antigen specificity. Libraries were prepared by immunoSEQ multiplex PCR; TCRdb keeps only in-frame clonotypes and omits some of them. The sample includes 20,000 to 30,000 clones, about 80% of them seen just once. This specimen was PBMCs, taken from a glioma patient whose treatment included an IDH1 peptide vaccine. These receptors all come from a man between 35 and 55 years old with glioma. Some clones in this sample may be carry-over from other donors' samples.

V and J are TRBV10-3 and TRBJ1-3, with 7 bases that match TRBD1. This CDR3 region has 15 residues. Germline V CDR1 and CDR2: ENHRY, SYGVKD. V was pared by 8 bases and J by 0 bases, with 7 bases of the junction left unmatched. CDR3 nucleotide sequence: TGTGCCATCGTACAGGGGACTACCTCTGGAAACACCATATATTTT. Protein sequence: CAIVQGTTSGNTIYF.

The chain is built from TRBV15 and TRBJ2-7; D is ambiguous. The CDR3 spans 13 residues. Trimming shortened V by 5 bases and J by 7 bases, and 15 bases separated the two germline ends. The germline gives CDR1 LNHNV, CDR2 YYDKDF (reference sequence). CDR3 sequence (DNA): TGTGCCACCAGCCTCGACCCTCGAGAAGAGCAGTACTTC. Its translation: CATSLDPREEQYF.

The V and J genes are TRBV25-1 and TRBJ2-1, with D possibly TRBD1 on 6 matching bases. The germline gives CDR1 MGHDK, CDR2 SYGVNS. The CDR3 runs to 14 residues. Trimming stripped 5 bases from V and 5 bases from J, with 13 bases between. The chain's CDR3 is CASSQEGGNNEQFF. Written as DNA, the CDR3 is TGTGCCAGCAGTCAAGAAGGGGGTAACAATGAGCAGTTCTTC.

V usage is TRBV5-1 and J usage is TRBJ1-1; 7 positions match TRBD1. V shed 4 bases and J 1 base; nucleotides not matched to a gene: 7. The CDR3 covers 15 residues. Germline V CDR1 and CDR2: SGHRS, YFSETQ. This CDR3 is CASSAEGQPNTEAFF. CDR3 nucleotides: TGCGCCAGCAGCGCGGAGGGACAGCCGAACACTGAAGCTTTCTTT.

The genes are TRBV18 and TRBJ2-7; 9 nucleotides align to TRBD1. The CDR3 is 16 residues long. Trimming cost V 4 bases and J 0 bases; bases outside gene matches: 7. Germline values: CDR1 KGHSH, CDR2 LQKENI. CDR3 amino acids: CASSRGTGFRSYEQYF. CDR3 DNA: TGTGCCAGCTCACGCGGGACAGGGTTCCGCTCCTACGAGCAGTACTTC.

This chain uses TRBV5-4 with TRBJ1-6; unclear D gene. The CDR3 runs 18 residues. V was clipped by 4 bases and J by 0 bases, with 17 bases between them. Germline V lookup: CDR1 SGHNT, CDR2 YYREEE (reference sequence). This CDR3 reads CASSHTPKLSSYNSPLHF. The CDR3 bases are TGTGCCAGCAGCCACACCCCCAAGTTGAGCTCCTATAATTCACCCCTCCACTTT.

The chain carries TRBV30 and TRBJ1-2; D unresolved. Per germline, CDR1 GTSNPN and CDR2 SVGIG (reference sequence). Trimming left V 4 bases short and J 2 bases short, with 11 bases between. This CDR3 is built from 13 residues. In nucleotides, the CDR3 is TGTGCCTGGAAGGGCGGTTCCAACTATGGCTACACCTTC. It translates to CAWKGGSNYGYTF. The full variable domain, its missing parts supplied by reference TRBV30 and TRBJ1-2, is SQTIHQWPATLVQPVGSPLSLECTVEGTSNPNLYWYRQAAGRGLQLLFYSVGIGQISSEVPQNLSASRPQDRQFILSSKKLLLSDSGFYLCAWKGGSNYGYTFGSGTRLTVV.

The chain couples TRBV20-1 to TRBJ1-2, with a weak D call TRBD1 (6 bases). The V gene's germline CDR1 is DFQATT and CDR2 SNEGSKA (reference sequence). V dropped 4 bases and J dropped 7 bases, with 7 bases sitting between them. The CDR3 covers 10 residues. CDR3 region: CSATGAGYTF. CDR3 DNA: TGCAGTGCTACAGGGGCTGGCTACACCTTC.

The rearrangement uses TRBV7-6 and TRBJ2-2, with 8 nucleotides matching TRBD2. The germline gives CDR1 SGHVS, CDR2 FNYEAQ. Trimming at V came to 2 bases and at J to 6 bases, leaving 5 bases not matched to a gene. The CDR3 runs 15 residues. The CDR3 is CASSLNGGAAGELFF. The CDR3 nucleotides are TGTGCCAGCAGCTTAAACGGGGGGGCTGCCGGGGAGCTGTTTTTT.